This TCR beta chain was sequenced in a study of shared clonotypes between healthy human individuals. Background on the study: CD4 naive and memory got three plates each, CD8 naive two, CD8 memory one.

Germline V gene data show CDR1 as LNHDA and CDR2 as SQIVND (reference sequence). The CDR3 is made up of 15 amino acids. V was pared by 4 bases and J by 4 bases, with 16 bases between. On this clone itself: Its antigen is still unknown.

TCRdb's copy holds only in-frame clones and misses some; the assay was immunoSEQ multiplex PCR. The sample includes a few hundred thousand clones, approximately 97% of them seen just once. The study's findings and limits: Only blood was sampled, and tissue TCR repertoires likely differ from blood ones.

J is TRBJ1-2 and V is TRBV19; a weak D match, TRBD1 (6 bases). Sequenced: naive CD4+ T cells sorted from blood. Subset here: CD45RA+ positively selected. This clonotype originated in a woman in her twenties or thirties in good health. CDR3 DNA: TGTGCCAGTAGTACCCCTTCGGAAGGGGGCTATGGCTACACCTTC. Residues: CASSTPSEGGYGYTF.